Shown below are 8 T cell receptor beta chains from a single sample sequenced in a study of T cell repertoires in cytomegalovirus infection. Which antigens these TCRs recognize remains unknown. MiXCR, run by TCRdb on the reads, gives a single entry per CDR3 protein. The sample lists approximately 990,000 distinct CDR3 sequences, roughly 30% occurring once. This sample comprised cultured CD8+ T cells from PBMCs, obtained from culture after CMV antigen stimulation. The source is a human donor in good health (CMV status not recorded). Some clones in this sample may be carry-over from other donors' samples.

The chain combines TRBV7-6 with TRBJ2-1, with 11 bases fitting TRBD1. Germline V gene lookup returns CDR1 SGHVS and CDR2 FNYEAQ. After removal of 2 bases from V and 9 bases from J, the junction contained 12 bases not matched to a gene. There are 17 residues in the CDR3. As DNA, the CDR3 is TGTGCCAGCAGCTTATCCCCTCCGGGACAGGGGGAGGGTGAGCAGTTCTTC. Translating gives CASSLSPPGQGEGEQFF.

This clonotype was found many times. The rearrangement joins TRBV7-3 to TRBJ2-5; 13 bases match TRBD2. Germline V gene lookup returns CDR1 SGHTA and CDR2 FQGTGA. This CDR3 is 17 amino acids long. V was clipped by 5 bases and J by 2 bases; unmatched bases: 8. CDR3 residues: CASSPGTSGVLQETQYF. The CDR3 DNA reads as TGTGCCAGCAGCCCGGGGACTAGCGGGGTGCTACAAGAGACCCAGTACTTC.

This rearrangement joins TRBV7-9 to TRBJ2-5, with TRBD1 identical over 7 bases. V lost 4 bases to trimming and J lost 3 bases; unmatched junction nucleotides: 14. CDR1 and CDR2 (germline): SEHNR, FQNEAQ (reference sequence). CDR3 size: 17 residues. CDR3 bases: TGTGCCAGCAGCTGGACAGGTCGGGTTAAGGTGGAAGAGACCCAGTACTTC. It yields the protein CASSWTGRVKVEETQYF.

This clonotype came up many times. The rearrangement links TRBV7-9 to TRBJ1-5; TRBD1 matches at 8 bases. V trimming: 1 base; J trimming: 1 base; junction bases outside the gene matches: 3. This CDR3 region has 16 residues. In germline, CDR1 is SEHNR, CDR2 FQNEAQ (reference sequence). The chain's CDR3 is CASSLVGQGSNQPQHF. The CDR3 nucleotides read TGTGCCAGCAGCTTAGTTGGACAGGGAAGCAATCAGCCCCAGCATTTT.

This clonotype showed up just a few times. The chain links TRBV2 to TRBJ1-1, with 11 bases lining up with TRBD1. V gave up 6 bases and J gave up 5 bases; unmatched junction bases: 8. The CDR3 spans 15 residues. Germline V CDR1 and CDR2: SNHLY, FYNNEI. In DNA form, the CDR3 reads TGTGCCAGCAGGGGGGGACAGGGGGATTGGACTGAAGCTTTCTTT. This sequence encodes CASRGGQGDWTEAFF.

This chain's CDR3 is CASTFERTGELFF. CDR3 sequence (DNA): TGCGCCAGCACCTTTGAGCGCACCGGGGAGCTGTTTTTT. The genes are TRBV4-1 and TRBJ2-2, with D unclear. Germline-derived CDR1 and CDR2 are MGHRA and YSYEKL. V was shortened by 7 bases and J by 4 bases, with 10 bases between the two germline ends. The CDR3 runs 13 residues.

V and J are TRBV20-1 and TRBJ2-5; D tentatively fits TRBD1 or TRBD2 (6 bases each). This CDR3 has 15 amino acids. Germline V gene sequence: CDR1 DFQATT, CDR2 SNEGSKA (reference sequence). V was pared by 0 bases and J by 4 bases, with 15 bases between. CDR3 in amino acids: CSARDQEGGPETQYF. The CDR3 DNA follows: TGCAGTGCTAGAGATCAGGAGGGGGGTCCAGAGACCCAGTACTTC.

The rearrangement uses TRBV6-1 and TRBJ2-7; a possible D gene is TRBD1 (6 bases). Trimming pared 6 bases from V and 4 bases from J, leaving 13 bases between. Germline V CDR1 and CDR2: MNHNS, SASEGT. The length of the CDR3 is 13 residues. CDR3 region: CASRGWTEYEQYV. CDR3 coding DNA: TGTGCCAGCAGGGGGTGGACAGAATACGAGCAGTACGTC.